The T cell receptor (beta chain) described here comes from a study of beta chain features in type 1 diabetes. Turning to the study itself: The patient and healthy donor groups were comparable for age, gender and cell yields.

As for this clone: Its antigen is undetermined.

The germline V and J ends were trimmed by 2 bases and 5 bases, with 12 bases remaining between them. The CDR3 consists of 14 residues. Germline V CDR1 and CDR2: MDHEN, SYDVKM. CD4+ naive, central memory, regulatory and stem cell-like memory subsets were isolated by sorting on CD45RO/CCR7/CD25/CD127/CD95/CD27. Overall study results and limits: Patients' naive, central memory and Treg TCRB repertoires seemed closer to one another than those of healthy donors.

The entirety of the isolated RNA underwent reverse transcription, so expressed TCRB transcripts were sequenced. Sequencing of naive, central memory and regulatory T cell samples gave an average of roughly 4 million reads. Generated by immunoSEQ multiplex PCR, the TCRdb table keeps only in-frame clones and is missing some. In the table there are 900,000 or so clones, roughly 15% of which are singletons. This sequence originates from a woman aged 18-29 years in good health. Sequenced input: naive CD4+ T cells from blood. This rearrangement joins TRBV28 to TRBJ2-5; D might be TRBD2 (7 bases). CDR3 bases: TGTGCCAGCAGTTTAATGGGGGGGCCGGAGACCCAGTACTTC. Its protein is CASSLMGGPETQYF.